This T cell receptor beta chain is drawn from a study of blood T cell repertoires in COVID-19 (dated by TCRdb to the early 2020s). Regarding the complete study: The collaborator samples originated in the United States, Italy and Spain and spanned the acute and convalescent phases of COVID-19. The prospective study material was composed of cDNA or gDNA derived from T cells, B-cell-depleted T cells, or PBMCs. Deeply sampled blood TCRbeta repertoires from subjects exposed to, actively infected with, or recovered from COVID-19 were included in the dataset. A freely available public database, intended as a resource for researchers studying the immune response to SARS-CoV-2, is where the repertoires were released. The samples were drawn from the first 160 participants of the ongoing ImmuneRACE study and from some 1,300 subjects provided by 6 global collaborators. A de-identified subject ID, COVID-19 status, age in years and sex were almost always included in the sample metadata. Where available, HLA class I and class II types were taken from metadata supplied by the sample provider and were not determined by assay-based typing. Study-level results and caveats: The amount of clinical and demographic metadata varied by source and participant and was provided uncurated.

Whole blood was collected in K2EDTA tubes by collaborating institutions according to the institutions' own protocols. Collaborator samples were shipped for TCRbeta analysis as frozen whole blood, isolated PBMCs, or DNA extracted from either sample type. The germline V gene provides CDR1 SGHTA and CDR2 FQGNSA. From cysteine to phenylalanine, the CDR3 is 15 amino acids long. The sequence is cut down to CDR3 DNA, 45 bases in frame from base 1. A distance of 15 bases separates the germline ends of V and J, which lose 3 bases and 6 bases respectively. Notes on this clone: There is no known antigen for this receptor. No much larger clone exists at a distance of one base, and base qualities are not known.

TCRbeta CDR3 regions were amplified from genomic DNA by means of the immunoSEQ Assay, a bias-controlled multiplex PCR. The authors processed their data as follows. The number of nucleated cells in each sample was estimated by amplification of reference gene primers within the assay. Sequence reads were collapsed and filtered to measure the absolute abundance of every unique TCRbeta CDR3 rearrangement. For each sample, productive Simpson clonality was calculated by taking the square root of Simpson's diversity index across productive rearrangements. TCRdb took over this immuneACCESS table, retaining in-frame rearrangements with V and J assigned. Such tables are incomplete; in checked studies, under half of the missing clones stem from an unresolved V gene, and the remainder is unexplained. The DNA was the basis for D and trimming; V, J and clone size are from that table. The sample table contains approximately 300,000 clones; only one count was recorded for around 90% of them. The top ten clones comprise approximately 2.4% of the sample.

Here the chain combines TRBV7-2 and TRBJ1-5; TRBD1 is possibly the D segment (5 matching bases). The origin of this receptor is a man aged 18 to 30 with active or convalescent COVID-19. The sequenced sample consisted of peripheral blood. The DNA reads TGTGCCAGCAGCTTTGGGGGGTTTGTCAGTCAGCCCCAGCATTTT. This translates into CASSFGGFVSQPQHF.